These 10 T cell receptor beta chains came from one sample sequenced in a study of blood T cell repertoires in COVID-19. Here immunoSEQ multiplex PCR was the method, and the copy in TCRdb shows in-frame clones only, minus some. The sample lists 310,000 or so clones, around 86% occurring once. The sample was peripheral blood. These receptors came from a man in his forties or fifties with active or convalescent COVID-19.

The V gene is TRBV27, the J gene TRBJ1-5; 8 nucleotides line up with TRBD1. Trimming at V came to 5 bases and at J to 1 base, leaving 7 bases not matched to a gene. The CDR3 runs 16 residues. CDR1 and CDR2 (germline): MNHEY, SMNVEV (reference sequence). The CDR3 is CASSAGTGGSNQPQHF. The CDR3 DNA sequence: TGTGCCAGCAGTGCAGGGACAGGTGGAAGCAATCAGCCCCAGCATTTT.

The chain recombines TRBV18 with TRBJ1-2, with D possibly TRBD1 on 5 matching bases. With 4 bases removed from V and 6 bases from J, the gap between germline ends came to 12 bases. The CDR3 consists of 13 residues. Germline assignment: CDR1 KGHSH and CDR2 LQKENI. The CDR3 nucleotides read TGTGCCAGCTCACTGTCCAGGGAGGATGGCTACACCTTC. Amino acids: CASSLSREDGYTF.

The chain joins TRBV7-2 to TRBJ1-5; no firm D call. Germline lookup yields CDR1 SGHTA and CDR2 FQGNSA. This CDR3 contains 14 residues. Between the trimmed V and J ends, which lost 5 bases and 7 bases, there was a span of 15 bases. The CDR3 DNA sequence: TGTGCCAGCAGCCCCGGTCGAGATCCCCAGCCCCAGCATTTT. It is translated as CASSPGRDPQPQHF. Full variable domain (outside the CDR3, taken from reference TRBV7-2 and TRBJ1-5): GAGVSQSPSNKVTEKGKDVELRCDPISGHTALYWYRQSLGQGLEFLIYFQGNSAPDKSGLPSDRFSAERTGGSVSTLTIQRTQQEDSAVYLCASSPGRDPQPQHFGDGTRLSIL.

The J gene is TRBJ1-3, the V gene TRBV4-1; D call uncertain. The CDR3 extends over 13 amino acids. CDR1 and CDR2 (germline): MGHRA, YSYEKL. V was pared by 3 bases and J by 7 bases, with 10 bases between. This chain's CDR3 is CASSHPGSNTIYF. The DNA of the CDR3 is TGCGCCAGCAGCCATCCCGGGTCGAACACCATATATTTT.

This chain joins TRBV24-1 and TRBJ2-7; TRBD1 agrees at 7 bases. Trimming took 7 bases from V and 7 from J; bases not matched to a gene: 18. The CDR3 has 16 amino acids. Germline CDR1 and CDR2: KGHDR and SFDVKD. CDR3 protein: CATSTATGTAKAEQYF. The CDR3 DNA reads as TGTGCCACCAGCACGGCCACCGGGACAGCTAAAGCAGAGCAGTACTTC.

This chain joins TRBV5-6 and TRBJ2-7, with D possibly TRBD1 on 5 matching bases. Trimming pared 4 bases from V and 2 bases from J, leaving 10 bases between. There are 13 residues in the CDR3. CDR1 and CDR2 (germline): SGHDT, YYEEEE. This chain's CDR3 is CASSLQQAYEQYF. The CDR3 region has the DNA TGTGCCAGCAGCCTTCAACAGGCCTACGAGCAGTACTTC. Combining the CDR3 with reference TRBV5-6 and TRBJ2-7 gives the whole variable domain DAGVTQSPTHLIKTRGQQVTLRCSPKSGHDTVSWYQQALGQGPQFIFQYYEEEERQRGNFPDRFSGHQFPNYSSELNVNALLLGDSALYLCASSLQQAYEQYFGPGTRLTVT.

The V call is TRBV7-9, the J call TRBJ2-3, with 9 bases lining up with TRBD2. This CDR3 spans 18 amino acids. V shed 5 bases and J 0 bases; nucleotides not matched to a gene: 12. Germline loops: CDR1 SEHNR, CDR2 FQNEAQ (reference sequence). CDR3 sequence: CASSRGSGGRSSTDTQYF. CDR3 nucleotide sequence: TGTGCCAGCAGCCGAGGTAGCGGGGGCCGTTCTAGCACAGATACGCAGTATTTT.

CDR3 sequence: CASRTFGGTGETQYF. The CDR3, as DNA: TGCGCCAGCAGGACCTTCGGGGGGACCGGGGAGACCCAGTACTTC. The chain is built from TRBV5-1 and TRBJ2-5; 7 bases are a match to TRBD2. Germline assignment: CDR1 SGHRS and CDR2 YFSETQ. There are 15 residues in the CDR3. Unmatched junction bases numbered 12, after V lost 5 bases and J lost 5 bases.

The V and J genes are TRBV18 and TRBJ2-5; D remains unclear. V was pared by 1 base and J by 3 bases, with 6 bases between. This CDR3 contains 13 residues. Germline V CDR1 and CDR2: KGHSH, LQKENI. The CDR3 region has the DNA TGTGCCAGCTCACCACTACCGGAAGAGACCCAGTACTTC. This encodes CASSPLPEETQYF.

The chain combines TRBV28 with TRBJ2-5; D is possibly TRBD2 (6 bases). V lost 10 bases and J 5 bases, leaving 17 bases between the germline ends. The length of the CDR3 is 13 residues. Germline assignment: CDR1 MDHEN and CDR2 SYDVKM. DNA of the CDR3: TGTGCCATCCATGCGGGGTTCGGGGAGACCCAGTACTTC. Encoded protein: CAIHAGFGETQYF.